This is a list of T cell receptor beta chains from one sample in a study of blood T cell repertoires in COVID-19. The table came from immunoSEQ multiplex PCR; TCRdb's copy has only in-frame clones and leaves some out. The data hold 150,000 to 200,000 clones, with about 91% observed a single time. The source material was peripheral blood. These receptors originate from a woman in her thirties with acute or convalescent COVID-19. Each CDR3 is given with its conserved first and last residue. A D gene is named only where the DNA matches it firmly. Size is omitted from some rows. Given values are once, few, many or a class for expanded clones.

>TRBD1|-|TRBV2|TRBJ1-5
CASTGQGYQPQHF
TGTGCCAGCACGGGACAGGGCTATCAGCCCCAGCATTTT
>TRBD1|-|TRBV6-6|TRBJ2-2
CASSRQGAQLGTGELFF
TGTGCCAGCAGTCGTCAGGGGGCGCAGTTGGGGACCGGGGAGCTGTTTTTT
>-|-|TRBV20-1|TRBJ2-1
CSATQGYEQFF
TGCAGTGCTACACAGGGATATGAGCAGTTCTTC
>-|-|TRBV11-2|TRBJ2-5
CASSAIWEIGRGTQYF
TGTGCCAGCAGCGCAATATGGGAGATTGGGCGAGGGACCCAGTACTTC
>-|-|TRBV7-9|TRBJ2-2
CASIQTSTNTGELFF
TGTGCCAGCATACAGACGAGTACAAACACCGGGGAGCTGTTTTTT
>-|-|TRBV29-1|TRBJ1-6
CSVLTGGRNSPLHF
TGCAGCGTTCTGACCGGGGGGCGGAATTCACCCCTCCACTTT
>TRBD2|-|TRBV28|TRBJ2-5
CASSLRGAGVETQYF
TGTGCCAGCAGTCTTCGAGGAGCGGGAGTAGAGACCCAGTACTTC
>-|-|TRBV11-2|TRBJ2-7
CASSLGRSSVYEQYF
TGTGCCAGCAGCTTAGGGCGGTCTAGCGTATACGAGCAGTACTTC
>TRBD1|-|TRBV18|TRBJ2-7
CASSRLQGAREQYF
TGTGCCAGCTCACGTTTACAGGGGGCGAGAGAGCAGTACTTC
>-|-|TRBV28|TRBJ2-1
CASLPPHGTYNEQFF
TGTGCCAGCCTACCGCCTCACGGGACCTACAATGAGCAGTTCTTC
>-|-|TRBV27|TRBJ2-3
CASSGQYDTQYF
TGTGCCAGCAGCGGACAGTACGATACGCAGTATTTT
>-|-|TRBV6-5|TRBJ2-2
CATVGGAGELFF
TGTGCCACAGTGGGAGGAGCCGGGGAGCTGTTTTTT
>-|-|TRBV18|TRBJ2-2
CASSPSTGLRELFF
TGTGCCAGCTCACCTTCGACAGGTCTCCGGGAGCTGTTTTTT
>-|-|TRBV28|TRBJ2-7
CASMNTNYEQYF
TGTGCCAGCATGAACACTAACTACGAGCAGTACTTC
>-|-|TRBV29-1|TRBJ1-2
CSVDLPGRYGYTF
TGCAGCGTTGATTTGCCAGGGCGGTATGGCTACACCTTC
>-|-|TRBV11-3|TRBJ2-1
CASSLNNEQFF
TGTGCCAGCAGCCTAAACAATGAGCAGTTCTTC
>TRBD1|-|TRBV6-5|TRBJ1-5
CASRDRVDYQPQHF
TGTGCCAGCCGGGACAGGGTGGACTATCAGCCCCAGCATTTT
>-|few|TRBV3-1/TRBV3-2|TRBJ1-3
CASSLDGTSGNTIYF
TGTGCCAGCAGCCTCGACGGGACATCCGGAAACACCATATATTTT
>-|-|TRBV6-2/TRBV6-3|TRBJ2-1
CASSSRYNEQFF
TGTGCCAGCAGTTCCCGTTACAATGAGCAGTTCTTC
>TRBD1|-|TRBV5-1|TRBJ1-1
CASSSQGAKNTEAFF
TGCGCCAGCAGCTCGCAGGGGGCGAAGAACACTGAAGCTTTCTTT
>-|-|TRBV5-1|TRBJ2-1
CASSLVALREQFF
TGCGCCAGCAGCTTGGTTGCTTTGCGTGAGCAGTTCTTC
>-|-|TRBV7-9|TRBJ2-1
CASSLVGGGINEQFF
TGTGCCAGCAGCTTAGTTGGTGGGGGGATCAATGAGCAGTTCTTC